Listed here are 27 T cell receptor beta chains from one sample, sequenced in a study of CD8+ T cells in alopecia areata. cDNA prepared by RNA extraction and subsequent reverse transcription served as the template for sequencing. The method was immunoSEQ multiplex PCR; TCRdb's version includes in-frame clones alone and lacks a portion of them. The sample has 150,000 to 200,000 clones, approximately 65% seen once. The sample here was CD8+ T cells sorted from blood, taken at week 0. These receptors originate from a human donor with alopecia areata.

This clone was observed a few times. Additional DNA sequences in this sample encode the identical CDR3. This rearrangement joins TRBV13 to TRBJ2-7; no clear D gene. V was clipped by 5 bases and J by 0 bases, with 8 bases between them. The CDR3 loop spans 13 amino acids. Germline values: CDR1 PRHDT, CDR2 FYEKMQ (reference sequence). The CDR3 nucleotides are TGTGCCAGCAGCCCCGGGCGCTCCTACGAGCAGTACTTC. Translated: CASSPGRSYEQYF.

The rearrangement joins TRBV2 to TRBJ2-5, with D maybe TRBD2 (5 bases). The germline gives CDR1 SNHLY, CDR2 FYNNEI. The CDR3 is 15 residues long. The V gene lost 0 bases and the J gene lost 1 base, with 9 bases spanning the gap. CDR3 region: CASSEALGGQETQYF. The CDR3, as DNA: TGTGCCAGCAGTGAAGCGCTCGGAGGCCAAGAGACCCAGTACTTC.

The rearrangement links TRBV27 to TRBJ2-3; 10 bases line up with TRBD2. Germline V CDR1 and CDR2: MNHEY, SMNVEV (reference sequence). Trimming took 4 bases from V and 6 from J; bases not matched to a gene: 7. The CDR3 is 15 amino acids. Here the CDR3 DNA reads TGTGCCAGCAGTTCTAGCGGGGGCCGGTGGGATACGCAGTATTTT. It specifies CASSSSGGRWDTQYF.

The sample holds a few counts of this clone. V usage is TRBV10-3 and J usage is TRBJ2-7; 9 bases line up with TRBD1. The germline CDR1 and CDR2 sequences are ENHRY and SYGVKD. Unmatched junction bases numbered 8, after V lost 11 bases and J lost 0 bases. The CDR3 runs 14 residues. Written as DNA, the CDR3 is TGTGCCGCCTTGAGGGACAGGGACTCCTACGAGCAGTACTTC. Residues: CAALRDRDSYEQYF.

This clone has a handful of counts. The CDR3 protein is CATSRDRPGYNSPLHF. CDR3 in DNA: TGTGCCACCAGCAGAGATCGTCCAGGCTATAATTCACCCCTCCACTTT. The chain has TRBV15 and TRBJ1-6; D unclear. CDR3 length: 16 residues. Looked up from germline, CDR1 is LNHNV and CDR2 is YYDKDF (reference sequence). The V and J ends lost 0 bases and 3 bases respectively, with 9 bases between them. The whole variable domain, remainder taken from reference TRBV15 and TRBJ1-6, is DAMVIQNPRYQVTQFGKPVTLSCSQTLNHNVMYWYQQKSSQAPKLLFHYYDKDFNNEADTPDNFQSRRPNTSFCFLDIRSPGLGDTAMYLCATSRDRPGYNSPLHFGNGTRLTVT.

This chain links TRBV7-2 with TRBJ1-2; no firm D call. This CDR3 contains 15 residues. Trimming shortened V by 1 base and J by 3 bases, and 12 bases separated the two germline ends. The germline CDR1 and CDR2 sequences are SGHTA and FQGNSA. The DNA of the CDR3 is TGTGCCAGCAGCTTAGTGGCAGCTCCACACTATGGCTACACCTTC. It yields the protein CASSLVAAPHYGYTF.

The chain couples TRBV5-6 to TRBJ2-7; D is ambiguous. Germline-derived CDR1 and CDR2 are SGHDT and YYEEEE. V lost 1 base and J 4 bases, leaving 6 bases between the germline ends. The CDR3 totals 12 residues. The CDR3 loop reads CASSLSVYEQYF. Here the CDR3 DNA reads TGTGCCAGCAGCTTGTCCGTTTACGAGCAGTACTTC.

The chain carries TRBV7-9 and TRBJ1-5; D is ambiguous. V was pared by 5 bases and J by 4 bases, with 9 bases between. The germline gives CDR1 SEHNR, CDR2 FQNEAQ (reference sequence). CDR3 length: 13 residues. The CDR3 nucleotides read TGTGCCAGCAGCAAGCCGGGGAATCAGCCCCAGCATTTT. This translates into CASSKPGNQPQHF.

This rearrangement joins TRBV6-5 to TRBJ1-2; 11 bases are shared with TRBD1. V lost 4 bases to trimming and J lost 3 bases; unmatched junction nucleotides: 4. The CDR3 loop spans 15 amino acids. Germline V gene sequence: CDR1 MNHEY, CDR2 SVGAGI. CDR3 in DNA: TGTGCCAGCAGTTTTGGGACAGGGGGATACTATGGCTACACCTTC. Amino acid sequence: CASSFGTGGYYGYTF.

V gene TRBV6-5 combines with J gene TRBJ2-3, with D perhaps given as TRBD1 or TRBD2 (5 bases each). Germline CDR1 and CDR2: MNHEY and SVGAGI. This CDR3 is built from 14 residues. Trimming cost V 2 bases and J 5 bases, with 11 bases left between them. The CDR3 region has the DNA TGTGCCAGCAGTTACGGGGGTTGGGGAGATACGCAGTATTTT. Its translation is CASSYGGWGDTQYF.

In the case of this clone: The sample carries other DNA sequences with the same CDR3. This sequence joins TRBV25-1 and TRBJ2-2, with unresolved D. Trimming removed 3 bases at V and 7 bases at J, with 3 bases between. Germline CDR1 MGHDK, CDR2 SYGVNS. This CDR3 has 11 amino acids. The CDR3 nucleotides are TGTGCCAGCAGTGAGGGCGGGGAGCTGTTTTTT. Protein product: CASSEGGELFF.

J is TRBJ1-6 and V is TRBV4-1; D uncertain. Germline CDR1 is MGHRA and CDR2 is YSYEKL. The CDR3 loop spans 14 amino acids. The V gene lost 8 bases and the J gene lost 0 bases, with 8 bases spanning the gap. The chain's CDR3 is CASVSSSYNSPLHF. CDR3 in DNA: TGCGCCAGCGTCAGTAGCTCCTATAATTCACCCCTCCACTTT.

By share of the sample, this clone is large (0.1 to 1%). The rearrangement links TRBV19 to TRBJ1-5, with unresolved D. The CDR3 has 13 residues. V was pared by 7 bases and J by 4 bases, with 11 bases between. Germline CDR1 and CDR2: LNHDA and SQIVND (reference sequence). The CDR3 DNA follows: TGTGCCAGTAATCCAGGCGATAATCAGCCCCAGCATTTT. This gives the protein CASNPGDNQPQHF.

The V gene is TRBV2, the J gene TRBJ1-2; D remains unclear. CDR3 length equals 15 residues. With 6 bases removed from V and 1 base from J, the gap between germline ends came to 15 bases. Germline lookup yields CDR1 SNHLY and CDR2 FYNNEI. As DNA, the CDR3 is TGTGCCAGCAGAAGCAGGCCAGCCCGTAACTATGGCTACACCTTC. As protein: CASRSRPARNYGYTF.

The V and J genes are TRBV9 and TRBJ1-2, with TRBD1 matching 7 bases. After removal of 2 bases from V and 6 bases from J, the junction contained 4 bases not matched to a gene. There are 13 residues in the CDR3. From germline, CDR1 is SGDLS and CDR2 YYNGEE. CDR3 DNA sequence: TGTGCCAGCAGCGTTGGCAGGGGGAATGGCTACACCTTC. It translates to CASSVGRGNGYTF.

The DNA of the CDR3 is TGCGCCAGCCGCGGACGAGAAAAACTGTTTTTT. This gives the protein CASRGREKLFF. The V call is TRBV23-1, the J call TRBJ1-4; D is undetermined. TRBV23-1 is classed as an ORF, of uncertain function. The CDR3 spans 11 residues. Trimming removed 8 bases from V and 8 bases from J, with 9 bases in between.

The chain is built from TRBV5-6 and TRBJ1-5, with 7 bases aligning to TRBD1. Germline trimming cut 2 bases from V and 4 bases from J; bases unmatched to any gene: 6. Germline V gene sequence: CDR1 SGHDT, CDR2 YYEEEE. The length of the CDR3 is 15 residues. CDR3 sequence (DNA): TGTGCCAGCAGCTTCCAGACAGGGCCTAATCAGCCCCAGCATTTT. This sequence encodes CASSFQTGPNQPQHF.

The V and J genes are TRBV20-1 and TRBJ2-5; D gene uncertain. The CDR3 length is 10 residues. Germline V gene sequence: CDR1 DFQATT, CDR2 SNEGSKA (reference sequence). Trimming removed 2 bases at V and 4 bases at J, with 2 bases between. CDR3 in DNA: TGCAGTGCTAGATCAGAGACCCAGTACTTC. Protein sequence: CSARSETQYF.

V is TRBV6-5 and J is TRBJ2-2; D is perhaps TRBD2 (5 bases). This CDR3 has 13 residues. V was shortened by 5 bases and J by 6 bases, with 10 bases between the two germline ends. In germline, CDR1 is MNHEY, CDR2 SVGAGI. CDR3 sequence reads: CASSGLVPGELFF. Here the CDR3 DNA reads TGTGCCAGCAGTGGACTTGTCCCCGGGGAGCTGTTTTTT.

This chain uses TRBV9 with TRBJ1-6; no clear D. The CDR3 spans 15 residues. V lost 0 bases and J lost 6, with 10 bases in between. Germline CDR1 is SGDLS and CDR2 is YYNGEE. DNA of the CDR3: TGTGCCAGCAGCGTAGAGGTAGCGCCTAATTCACCCCTCCACTTT. Its protein is CASSVEVAPNSPLHF.

The chain uses TRBV29-1 and TRBJ1-1, with 7 positions matching TRBD1. V dropped 8 bases and J dropped 1; count of bases not matched to a gene: 7. From germline, CDR1 is SQVTM and CDR2 ANQGSEA. The CDR3 length is 13 residues. CDR3 DNA sequence: TGCAGCTTGTTCGGACAGGAGAACACTGAAGCTTTCTTT. It translates to CSLFGQENTEAFF.

The rearrangement links TRBV7-9 to TRBJ1-5; D unresolved. Germline V gene lookup returns CDR1 SEHNR and CDR2 FQNEAQ (reference sequence). The CDR3 length is 14 residues. V shed 1 base and J shed 5 bases, with 9 bases lying between them. CDR3 nucleotides: TGTGCCAGCAGCTTAGGGAGGGTGGATCAGCCCCAGCATTTT. As protein: CASSLGRVDQPQHF.

The chain uses TRBV27 and TRBJ1-5, with D hard to call. Per germline, CDR1 MNHEY and CDR2 SMNVEV (reference sequence). The CDR3 covers 16 residues. V gave up 0 bases and J gave up 1 base, with 10 bases separating them. As DNA, the CDR3 is TGTGCCAGCAGTTTATCGTTCCGAACAAGCAATCAGCCCCAGCATTTT. Translation: CASSLSFRTSNQPQHF.

The J gene is TRBJ1-2, the V gene TRBV29-1, with D hard to call. This CDR3 has 14 residues. V dropped 6 bases and J dropped 6 bases, with 20 bases sitting between them. The germline V gene has CDR1 SQVTM and CDR2 ANQGSEA. The CDR3 loop reads CSVKPIRAVDGYTF. The DNA for the CDR3 is TGCAGCGTCAAACCCATACGGGCAGTGGATGGCTACACCTTC.

The rearrangement joins TRBV7-9 to TRBJ2-7, with 9 bases lining up with TRBD1. The V gene's germline CDR1 is SEHNR and CDR2 FQNEAQ (reference sequence). This CDR3 is built from 12 residues. Unmatched junction bases numbered 2, after V lost 4 bases and J lost 7 bases. This chain's CDR3 is CASSSDRGEQYF. The CDR3 coding sequence is TGTGCCAGCAGCTCCGACAGGGGGGAGCAGTACTTC.

This rearrangement joins TRBV29-1 to TRBJ2-1, with 7 nucleotides matching TRBD1. The V gene's germline CDR1 is SQVTM and CDR2 ANQGSEA. The CDR3 runs to 15 residues. The trim removed 7 bases at V and 0 bases at J, leaving 9 bases unmatched. The DNA of the CDR3 is TGCAGCGCCGAAACAGGGGACGGCTCCTACAATGAGCAGTTCTTC. This sequence encodes CSAETGDGSYNEQFF.

The V gene is TRBV10-3, the J gene TRBJ1-2, with TRBD1 as a possible D gene (6 bases). The CDR3 spans 13 residues. Germline CDR1 ENHRY, CDR2 SYGVKD. Trimming left V 4 bases short and J 7 bases short, with 13 bases between. The CDR3 DNA is TGTGCCATCAGTGTTCCAGGGGAGGGTGGCTACACCTTC. Translation: CAISVPGEGGYTF.